This T cell receptor beta chain was recovered during a study of beta chain features in type 1 diabetes. Looking at the study overall: Age, gender, cell numbers and subset yield matched between patients and controls. Study-wide results and limits: Type 1 diabetes patients had moderately but significantly shorter TCRB CDR3s in all four CD4+ subsets.

This clone was seen just once. Its antigen is not known. Other DNA sequences in this sample translate to the same CDR3. The investigators reverse transcribed all of the isolated RNA, so they sequenced expressed TCRB transcripts. Read counts averaged around 3.5 million for samples of naive, central memory and regulatory T cells. Clones were read by immunoSEQ multiplex PCR, and TCRdb kept only the in-frame ones, dropping some. Of about 290,000 clones in the sample, around 7.8% were seen once. CDR1 GTSNPN and CDR2 SVGIG come from the germline V gene (reference sequence). V was trimmed by 3 bases and J by 6 bases, leaving 6 bases between them. The CDR3 loop spans 12 amino acids. Each donor gave one heparinised blood draw averaging roughly 120 mL.

Sequenced sample: central memory CD4+ T cells from blood. The clonotype comes from a woman aged 18-30 years in good health. The rearrangement uses TRBV30 and TRBJ1-6; no reliable D call. CDR3 residues: CAWSGRNSPLHF. CDR3 nucleotides: TGTGCCTGGAGCGGACGTAATTCACCCCTCCACTTT.